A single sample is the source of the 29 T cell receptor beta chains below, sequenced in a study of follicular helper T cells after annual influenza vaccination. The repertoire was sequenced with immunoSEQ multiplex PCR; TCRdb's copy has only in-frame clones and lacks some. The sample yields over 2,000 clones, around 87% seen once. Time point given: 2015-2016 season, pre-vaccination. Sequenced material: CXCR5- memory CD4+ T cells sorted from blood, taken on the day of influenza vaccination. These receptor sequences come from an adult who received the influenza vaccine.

This CDR3 is CATRRADSNQPQHF. The CDR3 DNA sequence: TGTGCCACTCGCAGGGCAGATTCCAATCAGCCCCAGCATTTT. J is TRBJ1-5 and V is TRBV6-6; TRBD1 might be the D (5 bases). The V end was cut by 10 bases, the J end by 3 bases, with 16 bases between. This CDR3 has 14 residues. CDR1 MNHNY and CDR2 SVGAGI come from the germline V gene (reference sequence).

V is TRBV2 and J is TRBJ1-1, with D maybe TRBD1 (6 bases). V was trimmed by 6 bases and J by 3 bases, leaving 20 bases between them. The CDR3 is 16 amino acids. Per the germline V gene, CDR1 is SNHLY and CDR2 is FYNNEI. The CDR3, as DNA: TGTGCCAGCAGGGCTAAACAGGGAGTTGGCCACACTGAAGCTTTCTTT. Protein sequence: CASRAKQGVGHTEAFF.

CDR3 residues: CASSYQTGAGDEQFF. The CDR3 region has the DNA TGCGCCAGCAGCTATCAGACAGGCGCGGGAGATGAGCAGTTCTTC. The chain joins TRBV4-1 to TRBJ2-1, with D perhaps TRBD2 (7 bases). Deletions cut 5 bases from V and 8 bases from J, with 19 bases between. CDR3 length equals 15 residues. Germline values: CDR1 MGHRA, CDR2 YSYEKL.

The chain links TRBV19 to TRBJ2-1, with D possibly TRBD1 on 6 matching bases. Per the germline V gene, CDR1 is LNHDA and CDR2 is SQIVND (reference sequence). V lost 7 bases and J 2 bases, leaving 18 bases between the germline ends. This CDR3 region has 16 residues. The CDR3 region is CASKQGRSKPYNEQFF. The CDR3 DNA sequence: TGTGCCAGTAAACAGGGTAGGTCCAAACCCTACAATGAGCAGTTCTTC.

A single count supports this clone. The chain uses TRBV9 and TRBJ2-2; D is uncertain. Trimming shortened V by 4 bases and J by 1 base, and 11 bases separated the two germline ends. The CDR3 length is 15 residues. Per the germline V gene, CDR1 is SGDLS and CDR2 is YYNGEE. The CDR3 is CASSLLSGNTGELFF. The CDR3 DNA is TGTGCCAGCAGCCTCCTCTCGGGGAACACCGGGGAGCTGTTTTTT.

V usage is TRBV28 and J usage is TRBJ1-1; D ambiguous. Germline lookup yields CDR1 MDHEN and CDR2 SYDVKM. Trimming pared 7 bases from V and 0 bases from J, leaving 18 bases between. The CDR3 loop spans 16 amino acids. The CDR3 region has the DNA TGTGCCAGCACCTTACCGGGCGGACGGATGAACACTGAAGCTTTCTTT. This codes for CASTLPGGRMNTEAFF.

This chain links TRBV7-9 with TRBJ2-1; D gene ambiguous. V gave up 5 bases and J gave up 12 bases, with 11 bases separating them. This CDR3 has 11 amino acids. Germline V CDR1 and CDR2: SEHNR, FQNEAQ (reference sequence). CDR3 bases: TGTGCCAGCAGCCGAGAAGAGTGGCAGTTCTTC. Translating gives CASSREEWQFF.

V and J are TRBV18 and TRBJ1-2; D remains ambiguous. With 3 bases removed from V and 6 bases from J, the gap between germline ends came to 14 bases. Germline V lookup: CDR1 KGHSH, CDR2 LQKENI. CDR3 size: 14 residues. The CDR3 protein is CASSPDLTWDGYTF. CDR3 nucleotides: TGTGCCAGCTCACCTGACCTAACCTGGGATGGCTACACCTTC. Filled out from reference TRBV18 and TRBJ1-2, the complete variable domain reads NAGVMQNPRHLVRRRGQEARLRCSPMKGHSHVYWYRQLPEEGLKFMVYLQKENIIDESGMPKERFSAEFPKEGPSILRIQQVVRGDSAAYFCASSPDLTWDGYTFGSGTRLTVV.

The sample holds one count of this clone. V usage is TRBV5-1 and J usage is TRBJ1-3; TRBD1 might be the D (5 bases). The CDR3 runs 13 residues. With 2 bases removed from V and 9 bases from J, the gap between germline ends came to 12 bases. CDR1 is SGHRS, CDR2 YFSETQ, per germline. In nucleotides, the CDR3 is TGCGCCAGCAGCTTAACAGGAGAGAGCACCATATATTTT. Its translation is CASSLTGESTIYF.

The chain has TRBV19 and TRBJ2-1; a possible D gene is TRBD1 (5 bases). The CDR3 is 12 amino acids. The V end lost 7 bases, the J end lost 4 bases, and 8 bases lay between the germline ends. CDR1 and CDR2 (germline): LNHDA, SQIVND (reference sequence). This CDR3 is CASTTEYNEQFF. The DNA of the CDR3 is TGTGCCAGTACGACAGAGTACAATGAGCAGTTCTTC.

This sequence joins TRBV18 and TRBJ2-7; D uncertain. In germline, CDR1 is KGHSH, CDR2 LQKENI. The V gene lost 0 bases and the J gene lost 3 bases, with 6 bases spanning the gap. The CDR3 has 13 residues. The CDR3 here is CASSPPSIYEQYF. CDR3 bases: TGTGCCAGCTCACCACCGTCCATCTACGAGCAGTACTTC.

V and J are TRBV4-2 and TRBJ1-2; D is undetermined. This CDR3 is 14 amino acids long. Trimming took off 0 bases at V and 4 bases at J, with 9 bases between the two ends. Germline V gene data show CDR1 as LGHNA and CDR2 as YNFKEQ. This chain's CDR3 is CASSQEKGSYGYTF. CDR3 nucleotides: TGTGCCAGCAGCCAAGAAAAGGGTAGCTATGGCTACACCTTC.

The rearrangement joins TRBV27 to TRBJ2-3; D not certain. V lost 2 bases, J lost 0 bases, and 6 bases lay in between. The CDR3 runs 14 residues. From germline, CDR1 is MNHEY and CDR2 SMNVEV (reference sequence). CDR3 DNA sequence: TGTGCCAGCAGTTTAAGCCTGAGCACAGATACGCAGTATTTT. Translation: CASSLSLSTDTQYF.

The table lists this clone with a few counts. CDR3 in amino acids: CASSLEGDQPQHF. The DNA of the CDR3 is TGTGCCAGCAGCTTAGAGGGGGATCAGCCCCAGCATTTT. The rearrangement links TRBV7-2 to TRBJ1-5; weak D call: TRBD1 (6 bases). CDR3 length equals 13 residues. The V end lost 1 base, the J end lost 5 bases, and 6 bases lay between the germline ends. Germline CDR1 is SGHTA and CDR2 is FQGNSA.

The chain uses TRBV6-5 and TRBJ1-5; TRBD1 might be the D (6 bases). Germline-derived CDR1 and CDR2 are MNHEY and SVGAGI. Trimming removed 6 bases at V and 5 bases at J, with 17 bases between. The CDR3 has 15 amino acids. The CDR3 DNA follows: TGTGCCAGCAGCCTAGGGACACGGTCCGATCAGCCCCAGCATTTT. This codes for CASSLGTRSDQPQHF.

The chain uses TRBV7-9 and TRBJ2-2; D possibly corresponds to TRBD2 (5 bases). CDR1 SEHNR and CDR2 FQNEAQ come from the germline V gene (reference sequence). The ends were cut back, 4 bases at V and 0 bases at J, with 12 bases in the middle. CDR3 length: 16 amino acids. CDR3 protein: CASSSPSGANTGELFF. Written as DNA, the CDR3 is TGTGCCAGCAGCTCCCCATCCGGGGCGAACACCGGGGAGCTGTTTTTT. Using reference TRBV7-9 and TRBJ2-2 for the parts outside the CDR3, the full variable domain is DTGVSQNPRHKITKRGQNVTFRCDPISEHNRLYWYRQTLGQGPEFLTYFQNEAQLEKSRLLSDRFSAERPKGSFSTLEIQRTEQGDSAMYLCASSSPSGANTGELFFGEGSRLTVL.

The CDR3 spells CASSLLAGSETQYF. CDR3 in DNA: TGTGCCAGCAGCTTATTGGCAGGGTCAGAGACCCAGTACTTC. The chain carries TRBV7-6 and TRBJ2-5; the D gene is possibly TRBD1 (5 bases). Germline-derived CDR1 and CDR2 are SGHVS and FNYEAQ. Trimming cost V 2 bases and J 4 bases, with 11 bases left between them. This CDR3 is 14 amino acids long.

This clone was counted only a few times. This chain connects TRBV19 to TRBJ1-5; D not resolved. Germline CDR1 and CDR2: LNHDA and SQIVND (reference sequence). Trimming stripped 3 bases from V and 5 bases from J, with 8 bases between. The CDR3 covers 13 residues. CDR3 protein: CASSIQVDQPQHF. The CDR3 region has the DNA TGTGCCAGTAGTATCCAGGTAGATCAGCCCCAGCATTTT. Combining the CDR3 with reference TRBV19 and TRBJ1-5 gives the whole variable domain DGGITQSPKYLFRKEGQNVTLSCEQNLNHDAMYWYRQDPGQGLRLIYYSQIVNDFQKGDIAEGYSVSREKKESFPLTVTSAQKNPTAFYLCASSIQVDQPQHFGDGTRLSIL.

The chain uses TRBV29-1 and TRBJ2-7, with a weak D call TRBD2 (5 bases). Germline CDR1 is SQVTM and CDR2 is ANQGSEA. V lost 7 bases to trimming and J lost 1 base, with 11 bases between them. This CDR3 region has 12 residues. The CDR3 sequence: CSGRTSSYEQYF. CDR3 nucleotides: TGCAGCGGCCGGACTTCTTCCTACGAGCAGTACTTC.

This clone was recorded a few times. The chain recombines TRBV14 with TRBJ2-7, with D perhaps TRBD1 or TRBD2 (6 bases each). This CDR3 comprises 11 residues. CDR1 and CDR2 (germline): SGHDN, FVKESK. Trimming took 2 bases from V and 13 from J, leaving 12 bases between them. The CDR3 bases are TGTGCCAGCAGCCAACAGGGGACTTATTACTTC. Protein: CASSQQGTYYF.

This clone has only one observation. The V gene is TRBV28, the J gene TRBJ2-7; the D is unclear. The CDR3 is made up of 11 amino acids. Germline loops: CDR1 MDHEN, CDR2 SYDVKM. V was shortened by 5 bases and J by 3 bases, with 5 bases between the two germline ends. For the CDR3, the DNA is TGTGCCAGCAGTGTTTACTACGAGCAGTACTTC. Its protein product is CASSVYYEQYF.

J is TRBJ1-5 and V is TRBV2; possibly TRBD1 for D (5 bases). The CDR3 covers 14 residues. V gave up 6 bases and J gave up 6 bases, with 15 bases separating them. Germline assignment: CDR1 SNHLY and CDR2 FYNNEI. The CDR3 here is CASSGGGSGQPQHF. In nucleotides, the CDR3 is TGTGCCAGCAGCGGGGGAGGGAGTGGTCAGCCCCAGCATTTT.

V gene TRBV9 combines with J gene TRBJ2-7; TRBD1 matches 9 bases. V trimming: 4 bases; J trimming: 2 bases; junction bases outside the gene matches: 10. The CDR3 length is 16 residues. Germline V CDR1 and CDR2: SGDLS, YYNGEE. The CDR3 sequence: CASSPRTGVTPYEQYF. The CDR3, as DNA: TGTGCCAGCAGCCCCCGGACAGGGGTGACACCCTACGAGCAGTACTTC.

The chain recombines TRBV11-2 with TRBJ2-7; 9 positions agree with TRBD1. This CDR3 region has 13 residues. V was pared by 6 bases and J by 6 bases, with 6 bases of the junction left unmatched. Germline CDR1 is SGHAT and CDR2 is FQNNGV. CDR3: CASSRDRAGEQYF. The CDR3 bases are TGTGCCAGCAGTCGGGACAGGGCGGGCGAGCAGTACTTC.

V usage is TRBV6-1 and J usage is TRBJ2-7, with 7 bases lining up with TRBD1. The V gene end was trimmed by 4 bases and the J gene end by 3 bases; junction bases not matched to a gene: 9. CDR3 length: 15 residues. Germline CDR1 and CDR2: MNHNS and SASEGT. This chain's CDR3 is CASSARQGMDYEQYF. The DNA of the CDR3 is TGTGCCAGCAGTGCCCGACAGGGAATGGACTACGAGCAGTACTTC.

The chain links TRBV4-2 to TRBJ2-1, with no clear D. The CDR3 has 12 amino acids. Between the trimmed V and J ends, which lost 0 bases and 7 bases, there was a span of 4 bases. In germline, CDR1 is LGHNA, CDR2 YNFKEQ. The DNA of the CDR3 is TGTGCCAGCAGCCAAGATTCGAATGAGCAGTTCTTC. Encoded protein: CASSQDSNEQFF.

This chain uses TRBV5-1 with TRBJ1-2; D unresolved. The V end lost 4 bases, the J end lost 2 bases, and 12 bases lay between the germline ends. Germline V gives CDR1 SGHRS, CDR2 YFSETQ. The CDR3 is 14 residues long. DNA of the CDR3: TGCGCCAGCAGCCCGGACCCGGGGAACTATGGCTACACCTTC. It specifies CASSPDPGNYGYTF. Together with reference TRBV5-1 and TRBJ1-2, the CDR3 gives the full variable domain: KAGVTQTPRYLIKTRGQQVTLSCSPISGHRSVSWYQQTPGQGLQFLFEYFSETQRNKGNFPGRFSGRQFSNSRSEMNVSTLELGDSALYLCASSPDPGNYGYTFGSGTRLTVV.

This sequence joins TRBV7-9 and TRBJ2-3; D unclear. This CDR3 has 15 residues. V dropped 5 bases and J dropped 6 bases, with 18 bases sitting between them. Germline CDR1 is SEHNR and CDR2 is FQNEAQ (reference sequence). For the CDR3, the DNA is TGTGCCAGCAGCCCGAATGGGCAGTTAGTTGATACGCAGTATTTT. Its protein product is CASSPNGQLVDTQYF.

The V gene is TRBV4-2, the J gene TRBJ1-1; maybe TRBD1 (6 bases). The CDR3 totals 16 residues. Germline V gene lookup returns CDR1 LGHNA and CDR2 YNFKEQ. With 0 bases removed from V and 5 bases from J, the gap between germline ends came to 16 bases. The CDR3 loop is CASSQDHGGADTEAFF. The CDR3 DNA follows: TGTGCCAGCAGCCAAGATCACGGGGGCGCGGATACTGAAGCTTTCTTT.